This T cell receptor beta chain comes out of a study of graft-versus-host responses after intestinal transplantation. Study observations and caveats: Early after transplant, HvG clones declined as circulating GvH clones peaked.

Repertoires were generated with immunoSEQ multiplex PCR, while TCRdb's copy carries only in-frame clones and drops some. The sample carries roughly 70,000 clones, about nine tenths recorded once. Remarks on this clone: Its antigen is currently unknown.

Sequences were derived from bone marrow, sampled almost 750 days after intestinal transplantation. This clonotype was sampled from a human patient who received an intestinal transplant, so some T cells may come from the graft donor.

The CDR3 DNA reads TGCGCCAGCAGCCTAGGACAGGAGTACAATGAGCAGTTCTTC. This codes for CASSLGQEYNEQFF. J is TRBJ2-1 and V is TRBV4-1; TRBD1 agrees at 7 bases. Unmatched junction bases numbered 4, after V lost 4 bases and J lost 4 bases. The CDR3 sequence is 14 residues long. Per the germline V gene, CDR1 is MGHRA and CDR2 is YSYEKL.